Listed below are T cell receptor beta chains from one sample, sequenced in a study of early T cells in non-severe SARS-CoV-2 infection. TCRdb passed the 5' RACE reads through MiXCR, listing each CDR3 protein once. The repertoire includes about 60,000 distinct CDR3 sequences, around 9.3% of them detected once, and roughly a sixth sits in the top ten. Sample: whole blood. The receptors here all came from an adult who was a healthcare worker with PCR-confirmed SARS-CoV-2 infection or an uninfected control (not recorded which). Both conserved end residues are part of each CDR3. D genes are given only for firm matches. Size is stated for part of the rows, as once, few or many counts, or as a class when the clone is expanded.

j_call clone_size v_call d_call cdr3_aa cdr3_nt
TRBJ2-2 many TRBV6-6 TRBD2 CASSYGSSGRASNTGELFF TGTGCCAGCAGTTACGGGAGTAGCGGGAGGGCCTCTAACACCGGGGAGCTGTTTTTT
TRBJ2-3 many TRBV6-2/TRBV6-3 TRBD2 CASRPSGRVQYF TGTGCCAGCAGACCCAGCGGGAGGGTGCAGTATTTT
TRBJ1-3 many TRBV28 . CASRGGNTIYF TGTGCCAGCAGGGGAGGAAACACCATATATTTT
TRBJ2-1 many TRBV9 . CASSVVGDSYNEQFF TGTGCCAGCAGCGTAGTAGGGGACTCCTACAATGAGCAGTTCTTC
TRBJ2-3 many TRBV7-9 TRBD2 CASSFSSGRFRADTQYF TGTGCCAGCAGCTTTTCTAGCGGGAGGTTCCGGGCAGATACGCAGTATTTT
TRBJ2-5 few TRBV29-1 TRBD1 CSVDQGAYRETQYF TGCAGCGTTGATCAGGGGGCTTATCGAGAGACCCAGTACTTC
TRBJ1-2 . TRBV28 TRBD1 CASSFSSSGQGAGYTF TGTGCCAGCAGTTTTTCTAGCTCGGGACAGGGGGCAGGCTACACCTTC
TRBJ1-2 many TRBV28 . CASSPGGNYGYTF TGTGCCAGCAGTCCTGGAGGAAACTATGGCTACACCTTC
TRBJ1-1 few TRBV27 . CASSLRENANTEAFF TGTGCCAGCAGTTTAAGGGAGAATGCGAACACTGAAGCTTTCTTT
TRBJ2-1 . TRBV20-1 TRBD2 CSARIASGRQYNEQFF TGCAGTGCTAGAATAGCTAGCGGGAGACAATACAATGAGCAGTTCTTC
TRBJ2-1 many TRBV28 . CASRGGWGYNEQFF TGTGCCAGCAGGGGGGGTTGGGGCTACAATGAGCAGTTCTTC
TRBJ1-2 many TRBV7-2 . CASSLGGGYTF TGTGCCAGCAGCTTAGGAGGTGGCTACACCTTC
TRBJ2-7 . TRBV3-1 . CASSQECGYEQYF TGTGCCAGCAGCCAAGAATGTGGCTACGAGCAGTACTTC
TRBJ2-1 many TRBV11-2 . CASSSYEQFF TGTGCCAGCAGCTCGTATGAGCAGTTCTTC
TRBJ2-6 many TRBV20-1 . CSARTSGANVLTF TGCAGTGCTCGTACTTCTGGGGCCAACGTCCTGACTTTC